This TCR beta chain was profiled in a study of PD-1 blockade in classical Hodgkin lymphoma (dated by TCRdb to 2018 to 2020). Study-wide context: Nivolumab dosing was 3 mg/kg intravenously every 2 weeks, continuing until either disease progression or unacceptable toxicity. The study used TCR beta sequencing and CyTOF to define a peripheral blood immune signature of response to PD-1 blockade in classical Hodgkin lymphoma. Results the study describes overall, beyond this receptor: Baseline TCR diversity was reported to be lower in newly diagnosed patients than in healthy donors and to be lower still in relapsed/refractory patients. Trial patients achieving complete response had baseline diversity similar to newly diagnosed patients, whereas partial responders and progressors had significantly lower diversity. By C4D1, a significant rise was seen in CD4+ TCR diversity but not in CD8+ TCR diversity (p=0.0027 vs p=0.16), and the rise was most apparent among complete responders (p=0.02). Lower diversity was seen in patients whose nivolumab began less than 1 year after ASCT, and these patients were left out of later analyses so that immune reconstitution would not confound the results. The study covered only a single clinical trial cohort, and the causes of the repertoire differences, possibly disease activity or prior therapy, were still not defined.

This clone is identified as medium-sized (0.01 to 0.1%). Which antigen it targets is not known. No base qualities exist here, and no much larger clone lies one base off it. As encoded in the germline V gene, CDR1 is MGHRA while CDR2 is YSYEKL. The CDR3 runs 17 residues from the cysteine to the phenylalanine. This entry keeps only the CDR3 DNA: 51 bases, framed from base 1. V loses 2 bases, J loses 1 base, and the germline ends lie 15 bases apart. The time point label on this specimen signifies: cycle 1 day 1 (C1D1), immediately before nivolumab initiation. Every trial patient had relapsed after autologous stem cell transplantation, and cohorts A, B and C differed in prior brentuximab vedotin exposure. The trial cohort included 50 to 70 patients with relapsed/refractory classical Hodgkin lymphoma, and each patient had a best overall response of complete response, partial response or progressive disease. In the multi-cohort phase II CheckMate 205 trial, trial patients received single-agent nivolumab. An independent review committee assessed best overall response by applying the 2007 International Working Group response criteria. Trial PBMCs were collected just before the start of nivolumab (C1D1) and during therapy at cycle 2 day 1 and cycle 4 day 1. After peripheral blood was drawn into 8 mL Vacutainer Cell Preparation Tubes, PBMCs were isolated by centrifugation and then cryopreserved.

The Qiagen DNeasy kit was used to extract genomic DNA from unsorted PBMCs and from the negatively selected CD4+ and CD8+ fractions. TCR beta CDR3 regions were amplified by immunoSEQ multiplex PCR using primers annealing to V and J segments. Amplification bias was minimized using a synthetic immune receptor repertoire, and residual bias was removed computationally after sequencing. The study's processing was this. Custom Python scripts were used to quantify repertoire diversity as the Shannon entropy index. Unsorted, CD4+ and CD8+ repertoires were examined separately, except in combined analyses, for which CD4+ and CD8+ sequences were merged in silico. Clonal expansion was defined as at least a 2-fold frequency increase after treatment relative to C1D1, with a pseudocount of 0.5 for undetected baseline clones. Singleton clones were defined as clones with 0 or 1 copy at C1D1, and non-singleton clones were defined as clones with 2 or more copies. Clones expanded in unsorted samples were labelled as CD4+, CD8+ or unknown by matching protein sequences in sorted samples from the same patient. Wilcoxon tests were applied to paired samples to test diversity changes from C1D1 to C4D1. TCRdb carries this immuneACCESS record with in-frame sequences only. Its versions omit some clonotypes, under half of them owing to an unresolved V gene in the studies checked, with the rest unexplained. The V and J calls and the clone size are those of that table, but D and trimming were determined from the DNA. This sample comprises around 41,000 clones, about 79% of them detected only once. Of the sample, around 9.9% is held by the ten largest clones.

Sequenced here: peripheral blood mononuclear cells (PBMCs), sampled at baseline. This clonotype was obtained from a human donor with classical Hodgkin lymphoma. The chain is made from TRBV4-1 and TRBJ1-5; the D gene remains uncertain. The CDR3 reads CASSQSLARLSNQPQHF. The DNA is as follows: TGCGCCAGCAGCCAATCCCTGGCACGTCTAAGCAATCAGCCCCAGCATTTT.